This paragraph covers one TCR beta chain sequence. No antigen is known for it. Trimming took 3 bases from V and 4 from J, leaving 13 bases between them. In germline, CDR1 is ENHRY, CDR2 SYGVKD. This CDR3 spans 15 amino acids. The source of the sample is a study of T cell responses to AZD1222 COVID-19 vaccine. Notes on the study in general: When two AZD1222 doses had been given, Spike-specific TCR breadth and depth rose. The reported proportion of spike-specific TCRs targeting unmutated variant regions was nearly half.

Here immunoSEQ multiplex PCR was the method, and the copy in TCRdb shows in-frame clones only, minus some. Among around 160,000 clones, approximately 88% were seen once, and the ten largest hold roughly 15%. The sequence was obtained from an adult in good health. The V call is TRBV10-3, the J call TRBJ1-5, with a tentative D call TRBD1 (5 bases). The specimen was peripheral blood, collected on day 0 of AZD1222 vaccination. The chain's CDR3 is CAISDTGTPNQPQHF. DNA of the CDR3: TGTGCCATCAGTGACACCGGGACCCCAAATCAGCCCCAGCATTTT.